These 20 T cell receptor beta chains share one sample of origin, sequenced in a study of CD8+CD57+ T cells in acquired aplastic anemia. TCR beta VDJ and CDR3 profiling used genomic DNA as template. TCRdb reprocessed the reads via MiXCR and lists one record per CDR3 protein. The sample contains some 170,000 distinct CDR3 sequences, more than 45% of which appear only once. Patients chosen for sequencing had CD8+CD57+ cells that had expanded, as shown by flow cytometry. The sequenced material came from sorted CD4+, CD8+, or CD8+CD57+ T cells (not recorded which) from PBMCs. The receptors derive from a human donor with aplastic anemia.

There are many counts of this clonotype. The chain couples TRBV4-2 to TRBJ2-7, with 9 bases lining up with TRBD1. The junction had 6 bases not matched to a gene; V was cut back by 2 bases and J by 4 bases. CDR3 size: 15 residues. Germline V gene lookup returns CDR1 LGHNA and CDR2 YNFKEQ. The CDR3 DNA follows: TGTGCCAGCAGCCAACTCGGACAGGGGACGTACGAGCAGTACTTC. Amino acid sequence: CASSQLGQGTYEQYF.

The DNA for the CDR3 is TGTGCCAGCAGTGAAAGAGCGGGGGCCCTTTTGTACCAAGAGACCCAGTACTTC. This sequence encodes CASSERAGALLYQETQYF. This sequence joins TRBV25-1 and TRBJ2-5, with TRBD2 identical over 8 bases. Germline loops: CDR1 MGHDK, CDR2 SYGVNS. V shed 2 bases, J shed 0 bases, and the junction held 11 bases outside the gene matches. The CDR3 has 18 amino acids. The full variable domain, completed using reference TRBV25-1 and TRBJ2-5, is EADIYQTPRYLVIGTGKKITLECSQTMGHDKMYWYQQDPGMELHLIHYSYGVNSTEKGDLSSESTVSRIRTEHFPLTLESARPSHTSQYLCASSERAGALLYQETQYFGPGTRLLVL.

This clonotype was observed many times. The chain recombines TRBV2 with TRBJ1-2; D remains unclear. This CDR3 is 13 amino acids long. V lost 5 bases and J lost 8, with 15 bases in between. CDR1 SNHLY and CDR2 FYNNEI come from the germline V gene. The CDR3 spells CASSPPDPSGYTF. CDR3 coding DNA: TGTGCCAGCAGTCCTCCAGACCCGTCGGGCTACACCTTC.

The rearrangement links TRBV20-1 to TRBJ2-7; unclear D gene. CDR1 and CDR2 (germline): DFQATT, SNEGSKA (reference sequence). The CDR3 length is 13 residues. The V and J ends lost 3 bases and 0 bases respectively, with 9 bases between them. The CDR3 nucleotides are TGCAGTGCTAGGCAGACCAGCTCCTACGAGCAGTACTTC. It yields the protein CSARQTSSYEQYF.

CDR3 sequence: CSARDLGETNYGYTF. CDR3 DNA: TGCAGTGCTAGAGATTTGGGCGAGACGAACTATGGCTACACCTTC. The J gene is TRBJ1-2, the V gene TRBV20-1; D call uncertain. This CDR3 has 15 amino acids. Germline values: CDR1 DFQATT, CDR2 SNEGSKA (reference sequence). V lost 0 bases to trimming and J lost 2 bases, with 13 bases between them.

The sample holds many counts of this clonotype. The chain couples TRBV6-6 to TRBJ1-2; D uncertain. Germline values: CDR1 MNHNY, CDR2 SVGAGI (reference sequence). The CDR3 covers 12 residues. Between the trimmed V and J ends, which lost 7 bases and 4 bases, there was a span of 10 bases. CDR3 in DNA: TGTGCCAGCACCCAACCCCCCTATGGCTACACCTTC. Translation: CASTQPPYGYTF.

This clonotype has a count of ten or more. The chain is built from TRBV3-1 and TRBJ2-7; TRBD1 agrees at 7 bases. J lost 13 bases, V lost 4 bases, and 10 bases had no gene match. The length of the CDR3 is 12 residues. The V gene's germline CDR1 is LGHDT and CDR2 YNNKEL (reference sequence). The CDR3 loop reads CASSLPGQPLYF. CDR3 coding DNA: TGTGCCAGCAGCCTGCCGGGACAGCCCCTCTACTTC.

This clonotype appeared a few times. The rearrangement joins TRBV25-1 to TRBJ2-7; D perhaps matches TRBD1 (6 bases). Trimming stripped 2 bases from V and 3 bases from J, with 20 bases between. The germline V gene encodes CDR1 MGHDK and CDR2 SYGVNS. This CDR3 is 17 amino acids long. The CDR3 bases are TGTGCCAGCAGTGAAATGGCGCGAGGCAGGGGAAACTACGAGCAGTACTTC. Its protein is CASSEMARGRGNYEQYF.

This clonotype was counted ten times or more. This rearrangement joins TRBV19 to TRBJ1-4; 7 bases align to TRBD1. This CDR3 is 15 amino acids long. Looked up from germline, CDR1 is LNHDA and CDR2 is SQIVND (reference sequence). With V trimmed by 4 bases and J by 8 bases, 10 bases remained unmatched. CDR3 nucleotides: TGTGCCAGTAGTACCCCGACAGGGTTAGGAGAAAAACTGTTTTTT. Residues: CASSTPTGLGEKLFF.

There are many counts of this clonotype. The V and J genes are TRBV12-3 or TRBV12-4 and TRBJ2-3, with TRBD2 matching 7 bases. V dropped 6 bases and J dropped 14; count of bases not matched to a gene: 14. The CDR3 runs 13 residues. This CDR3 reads CASSTPERGDPYF. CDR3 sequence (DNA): TGTGCCAGCAGCACCCCGGAGCGGGGCGACCCGTATTTT.

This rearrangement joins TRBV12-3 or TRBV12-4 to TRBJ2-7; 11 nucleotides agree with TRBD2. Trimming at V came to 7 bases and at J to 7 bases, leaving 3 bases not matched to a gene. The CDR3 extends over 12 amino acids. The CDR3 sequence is CASIIAGGEQYF. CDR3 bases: TGTGCCAGCATTATAGCGGGGGGGGAGCAGTACTTC.

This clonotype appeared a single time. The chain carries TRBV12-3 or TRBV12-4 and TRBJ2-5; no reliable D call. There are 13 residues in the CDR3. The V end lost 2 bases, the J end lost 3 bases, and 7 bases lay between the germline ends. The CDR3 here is CASSLMAEETQYF. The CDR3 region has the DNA TGTGCCAGCAGTTTAATGGCGGAAGAGACCCAGTACTTC.

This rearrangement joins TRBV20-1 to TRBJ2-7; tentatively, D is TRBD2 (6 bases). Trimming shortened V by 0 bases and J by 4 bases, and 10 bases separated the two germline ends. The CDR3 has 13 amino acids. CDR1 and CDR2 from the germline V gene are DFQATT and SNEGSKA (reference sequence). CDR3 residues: CSARETGRYEQYF. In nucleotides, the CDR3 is TGCAGTGCTAGAGAGACTGGGAGGTACGAGCAGTACTTC.

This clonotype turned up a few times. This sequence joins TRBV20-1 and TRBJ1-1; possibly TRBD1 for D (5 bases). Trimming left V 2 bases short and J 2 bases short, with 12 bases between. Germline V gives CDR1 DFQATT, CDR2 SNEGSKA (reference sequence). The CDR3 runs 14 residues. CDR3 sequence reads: CSARPGSLNTEAFF. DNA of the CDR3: TGCAGTGCTAGACCAGGGTCATTAAACACTGAAGCTTTCTTT.

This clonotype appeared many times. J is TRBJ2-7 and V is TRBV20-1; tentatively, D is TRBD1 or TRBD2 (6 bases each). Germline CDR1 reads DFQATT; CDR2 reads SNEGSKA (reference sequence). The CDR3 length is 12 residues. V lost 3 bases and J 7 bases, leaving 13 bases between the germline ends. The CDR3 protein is CSASGGVREQYF. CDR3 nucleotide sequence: TGCAGTGCTAGCGGGGGCGTTAGGGAGCAGTACTTC.

This chain's CDR3 is CASSDRGGTPQHF. CDR3 coding DNA: TGTGCCAGCAGCGACAGGGGCGGAACACCCCAGCATTTT. The V gene is TRBV7-2, the J gene TRBJ1-5; 8 nucleotides agree with TRBD1. V gave up 5 bases and J gave up 10 bases; unmatched junction bases: 7. The length of the CDR3 is 13 residues. Germline V gene lookup returns CDR1 SGHTA and CDR2 FQGNSA. Complete variable domain (other parts from reference TRBV7-2 and TRBJ1-5): GAGVSQSPSNKVTEKGKDVELRCDPISGHTALYWYRQSLGQGLEFLIYFQGNSAPDKSGLPSDRFSAERTGGSVSTLTIQRTQQEDSAVYLCASSDRGGTPQHFGDGTRLSIL.

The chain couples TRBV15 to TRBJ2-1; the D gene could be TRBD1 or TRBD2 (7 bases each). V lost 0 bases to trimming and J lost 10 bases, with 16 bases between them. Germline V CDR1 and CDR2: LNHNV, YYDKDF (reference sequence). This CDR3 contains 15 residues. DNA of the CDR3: TGTGCCACCAGCAGAGACCAGGGGGGGAGGCGGGAGCAGTTCTTC. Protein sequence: CATSRDQGGRREQFF.

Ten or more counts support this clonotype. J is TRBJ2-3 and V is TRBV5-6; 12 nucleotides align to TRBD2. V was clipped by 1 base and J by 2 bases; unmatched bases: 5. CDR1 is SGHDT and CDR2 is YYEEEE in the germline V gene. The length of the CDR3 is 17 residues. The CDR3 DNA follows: TGTGCCAGCAGCTTGTTGACTAGCGGGGGCCTCACAGATACGCAGTATTTT. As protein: CASSLLTSGGLTDTQYF. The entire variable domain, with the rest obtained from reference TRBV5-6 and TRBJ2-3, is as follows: DAGVTQSPTHLIKTRGQQVTLRCSPKSGHDTVSWYQQALGQGPQFIFQYYEEEERQRGNFPDRFSGHQFPNYSSELNVNALLLGDSALYLCASSLLTSGGLTDTQYFGPGTRLTVL.

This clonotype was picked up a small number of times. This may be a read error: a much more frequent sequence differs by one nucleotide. The CDR3 DNA reads TGCGCCAGCAGTTCCGACAGGGGTATGGCTGGCTACACCTTC. Translating it yields CASSSDRGMAGYTF. The chain couples TRBV5-1 to TRBJ1-2, with 8 nucleotides matching TRBD1. CDR3 length equals 14 residues. CDR1 is SGHRS, CDR2 YFSETQ, per germline. The trim removed 5 bases at V and 7 bases at J, leaving 10 bases unmatched.

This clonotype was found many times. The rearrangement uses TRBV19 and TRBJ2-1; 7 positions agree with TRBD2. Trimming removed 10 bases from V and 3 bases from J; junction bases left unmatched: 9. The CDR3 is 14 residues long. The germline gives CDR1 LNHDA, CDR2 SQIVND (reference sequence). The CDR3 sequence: CATKVAGGYNEQFF. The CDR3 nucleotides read TGTGCCACCAAGGTAGCGGGTGGCTACAATGAGCAGTTCTTC. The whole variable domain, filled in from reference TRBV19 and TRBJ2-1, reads DGGITQSPKYLFRKEGQNVTLSCEQNLNHDAMYWYRQDPGQGLRLIYYSQIVNDFQKGDIAEGYSVSREKKESFPLTVTSAQKNPTAFYLCATKVAGGYNEQFFGPGTRLTVL.